This T cell receptor (beta chain) was observed in a study of shared clonotypes between healthy human individuals. This clone occurred once. The antigen is not known. Trimming stripped 0 bases from V and 3 bases from J, with 12 bases between. CDR3 length: 15 residues. Germline V gene data show CDR1 as MGHRA and CDR2 as YSYEKL. The study, taken as a whole, reports: Sequencing depth was expected to influence donor clonotype sharing. Lower generation probabilities were found for non-shared clonotypes than for those shared by all four donors.

Method: immunoSEQ multiplex PCR; TCRdb's copy keeps in-frame clones and lacks some. The sample shows around 700,000 clones, 60% to 80% of them seen only once. Sequencing was performed on memory CD4+ T cells sorted from blood. Subset of the sample: CD45RA-negative fraction. This chain joins TRBV4-1 and TRBJ2-7; D is ambiguous. This receptor was identified in a woman under 40 in good health. CDR3 sequence (DNA): TGCGCCAGCAGCCAAGACGCGCGCGGCGTCTACGAGCAGTACTTC. Protein product: CASSQDARGVYEQYF.